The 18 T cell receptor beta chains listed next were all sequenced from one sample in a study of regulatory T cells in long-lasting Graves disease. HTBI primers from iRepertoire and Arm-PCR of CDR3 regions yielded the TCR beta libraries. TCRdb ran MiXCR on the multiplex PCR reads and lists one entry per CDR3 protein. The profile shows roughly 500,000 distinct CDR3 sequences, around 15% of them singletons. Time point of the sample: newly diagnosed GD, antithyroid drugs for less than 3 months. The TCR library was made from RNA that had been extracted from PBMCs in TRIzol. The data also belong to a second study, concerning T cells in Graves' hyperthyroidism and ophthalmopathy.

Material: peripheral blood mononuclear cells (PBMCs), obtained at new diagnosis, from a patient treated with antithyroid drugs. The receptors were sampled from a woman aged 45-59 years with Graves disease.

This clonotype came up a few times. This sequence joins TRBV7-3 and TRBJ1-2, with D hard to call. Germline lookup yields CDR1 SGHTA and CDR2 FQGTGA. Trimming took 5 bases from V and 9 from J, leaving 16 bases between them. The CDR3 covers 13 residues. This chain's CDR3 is CASSPDAGGRYTF. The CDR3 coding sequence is TGTGCCAGCAGCCCCGACGCAGGTGGTCGCTACACCTTC.

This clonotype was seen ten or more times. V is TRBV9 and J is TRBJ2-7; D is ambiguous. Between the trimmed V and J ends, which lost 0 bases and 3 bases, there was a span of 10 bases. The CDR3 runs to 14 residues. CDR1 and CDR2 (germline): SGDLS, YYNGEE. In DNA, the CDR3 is TGTGCCAGCAGCGTAGGCAGCGTCGGCTACGAGCAGTACTTC. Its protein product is CASSVGSVGYEQYF.

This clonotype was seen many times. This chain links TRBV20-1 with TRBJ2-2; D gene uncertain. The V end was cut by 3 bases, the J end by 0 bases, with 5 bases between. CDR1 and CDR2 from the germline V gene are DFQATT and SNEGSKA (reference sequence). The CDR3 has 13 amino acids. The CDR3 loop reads CSASPTNTGELFF. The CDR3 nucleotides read TGCAGTGCTAGTCCTACGAACACCGGGGAGCTGTTTTTT.

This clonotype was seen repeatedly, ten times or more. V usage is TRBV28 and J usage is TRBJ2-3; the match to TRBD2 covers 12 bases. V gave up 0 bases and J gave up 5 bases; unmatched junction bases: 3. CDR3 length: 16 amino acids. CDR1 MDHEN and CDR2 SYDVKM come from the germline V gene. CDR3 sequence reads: CASSLWTSGSKDTQYF. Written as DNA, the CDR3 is TGTGCCAGCAGTTTATGGACTAGCGGGAGTAAAGATACGCAGTATTTT. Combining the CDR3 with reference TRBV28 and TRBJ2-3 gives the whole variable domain DVKVTQSSRYLVKRTGEKVFLECVQDMDHENMFWYRQDPGLGLRLIYFSYDVKMKEKGDIPEGYSVSREKKERFSLILESASTNQTSMYLCASSLWTSGSKDTQYFGPGTRLTVL.

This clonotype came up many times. The CDR3, as DNA: TGTGCCAGCAGTCGCCCCGGGACTAGCGGGAACCAAGAGACCCAGTACTTC. This sequence encodes CASSRPGTSGNQETQYF. The rearrangement uses TRBV28 and TRBJ2-5, with 13 positions matching TRBD2. Germline V gives CDR1 MDHEN, CDR2 SYDVKM. The CDR3 is 17 residues long. With 5 bases clipped from V and 0 bases from J, the junction kept 6 bases outside the gene matches.

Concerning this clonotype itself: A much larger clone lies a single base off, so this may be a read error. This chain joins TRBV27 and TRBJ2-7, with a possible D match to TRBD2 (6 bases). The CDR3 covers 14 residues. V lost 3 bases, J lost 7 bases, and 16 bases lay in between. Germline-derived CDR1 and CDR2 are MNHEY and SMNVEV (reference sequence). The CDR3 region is CASSLFGSNGEQYF. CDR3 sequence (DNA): TGTGCCAGCAGTTTGTTCGGGAGTAATGGTGAGCAGTACTTC.

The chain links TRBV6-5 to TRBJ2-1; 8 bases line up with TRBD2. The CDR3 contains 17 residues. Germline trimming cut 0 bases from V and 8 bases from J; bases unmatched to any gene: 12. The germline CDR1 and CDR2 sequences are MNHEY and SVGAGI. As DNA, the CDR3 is TGTGCCAGCAGTTACTCCCCCCGGGGACTAGGCTTGCATGAGCAGTTCTTC. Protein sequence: CASSYSPRGLGLHEQFF.

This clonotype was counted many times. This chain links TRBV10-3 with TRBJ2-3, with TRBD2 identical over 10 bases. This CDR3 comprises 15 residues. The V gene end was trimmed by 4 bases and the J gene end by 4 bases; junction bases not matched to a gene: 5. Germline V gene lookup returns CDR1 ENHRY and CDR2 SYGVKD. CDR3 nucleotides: TGTGCCATCAGTGGTCTAGCGGGAGTTCCAGATACGCAGTATTTT. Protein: CAISGLAGVPDTQYF.

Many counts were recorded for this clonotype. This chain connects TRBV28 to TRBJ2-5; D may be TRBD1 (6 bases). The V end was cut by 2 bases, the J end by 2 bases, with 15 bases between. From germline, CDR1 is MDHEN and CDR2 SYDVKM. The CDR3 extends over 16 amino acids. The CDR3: CASSLRGWGPQETQYF. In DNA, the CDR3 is TGTGCCAGCAGTTTAAGGGGTTGGGGGCCTCAAGAGACCCAGTACTTC.

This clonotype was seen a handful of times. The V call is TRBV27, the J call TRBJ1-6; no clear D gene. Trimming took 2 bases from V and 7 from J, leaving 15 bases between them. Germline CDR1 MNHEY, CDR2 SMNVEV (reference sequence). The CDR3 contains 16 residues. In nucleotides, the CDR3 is TGTGCCAGCAGTTTAAGGCCAAGACACATCAATTCACCCCTCCACTTT. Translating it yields CASSLRPRHINSPLHF.

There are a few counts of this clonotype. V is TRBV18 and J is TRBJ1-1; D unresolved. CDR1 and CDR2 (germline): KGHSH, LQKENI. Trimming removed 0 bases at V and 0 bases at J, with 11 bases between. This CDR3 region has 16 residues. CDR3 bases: TGTGCCAGCTCACCACCGGTTTCCTCGATGAACACTGAAGCTTTCTTT. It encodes CASSPPVSSMNTEAFF.

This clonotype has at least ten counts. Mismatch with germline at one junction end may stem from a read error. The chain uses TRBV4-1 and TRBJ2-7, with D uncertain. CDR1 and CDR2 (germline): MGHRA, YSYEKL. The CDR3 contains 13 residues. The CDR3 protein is CASSQESAYEQYF. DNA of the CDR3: TGTGCCAGCAGCCAAGAATCTGCGTACGAGCAGTACTTC.

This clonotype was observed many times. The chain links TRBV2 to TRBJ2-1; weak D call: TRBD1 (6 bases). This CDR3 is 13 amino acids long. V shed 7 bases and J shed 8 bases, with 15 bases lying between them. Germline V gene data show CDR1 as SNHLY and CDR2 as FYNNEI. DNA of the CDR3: TGTGCCAGCAAATGGCAGGGGAACGATGAGCAGTTCTTC. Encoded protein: CASKWQGNDEQFF.

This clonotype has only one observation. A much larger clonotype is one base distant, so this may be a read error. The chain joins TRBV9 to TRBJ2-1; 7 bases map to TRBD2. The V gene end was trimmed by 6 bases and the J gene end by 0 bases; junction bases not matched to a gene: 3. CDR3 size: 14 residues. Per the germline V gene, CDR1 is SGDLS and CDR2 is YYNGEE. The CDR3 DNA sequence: TGTGCCAGCAAGGGCGGGAGCTCCTACAATGAGCAGTTCTTC. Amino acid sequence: CASKGGSSYNEQFF. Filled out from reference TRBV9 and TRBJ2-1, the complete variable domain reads DSGVTQTPKHLITATGQRVTLRCSPRSGDLSVYWYQQSLDQGLQFLIQYYNGEERAKGNILERFSAQQFPDLHSELNLSSLELGDSALYFCASKGGSSYNEQFFGPGTRLTVL.

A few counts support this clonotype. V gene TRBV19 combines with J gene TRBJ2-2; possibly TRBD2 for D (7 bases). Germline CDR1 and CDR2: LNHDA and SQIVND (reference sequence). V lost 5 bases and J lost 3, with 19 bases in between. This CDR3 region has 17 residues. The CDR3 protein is CASSLGGDSEYTGELFF. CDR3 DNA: TGTGCCAGTAGTTTAGGGGGGGACTCAGAGTACACCGGGGAGCTGTTTTTT.

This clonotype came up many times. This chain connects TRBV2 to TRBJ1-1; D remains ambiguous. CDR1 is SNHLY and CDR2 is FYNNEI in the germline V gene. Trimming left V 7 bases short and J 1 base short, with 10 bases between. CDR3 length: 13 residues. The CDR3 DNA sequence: TGTGCCAGCATGATTCCGCCGAACACTGAAGCTTTCTTT. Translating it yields CASMIPPNTEAFF.

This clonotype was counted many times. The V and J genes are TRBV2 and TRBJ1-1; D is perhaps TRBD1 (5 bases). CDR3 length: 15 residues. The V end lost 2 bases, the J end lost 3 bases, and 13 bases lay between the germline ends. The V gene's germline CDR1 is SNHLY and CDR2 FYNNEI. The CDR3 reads CASSEQGLGDTEAFF. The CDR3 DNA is TGTGCCAGCAGTGAACAGGGTTTGGGGGACACTGAAGCTTTCTTT.

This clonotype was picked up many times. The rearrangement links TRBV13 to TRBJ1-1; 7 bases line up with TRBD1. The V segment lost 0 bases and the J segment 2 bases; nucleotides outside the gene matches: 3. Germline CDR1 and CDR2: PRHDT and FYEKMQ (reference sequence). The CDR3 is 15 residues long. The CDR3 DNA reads TGTGCCAGCAGCTTAGGTCACAGGGGTAACACTGAAGCTTTCTTT. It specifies CASSLGHRGNTEAFF. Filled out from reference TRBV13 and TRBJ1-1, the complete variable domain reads AAGVIQSPRHLIKEKRETATLKCYPIPRHDTVYWYQQGPGQDPQFLISFYEKMQSDKGSIPDRFSAQQFSDYHSELNMSSLELGDSALYFCASSLGHRGNTEAFFGQGTRLTVV.